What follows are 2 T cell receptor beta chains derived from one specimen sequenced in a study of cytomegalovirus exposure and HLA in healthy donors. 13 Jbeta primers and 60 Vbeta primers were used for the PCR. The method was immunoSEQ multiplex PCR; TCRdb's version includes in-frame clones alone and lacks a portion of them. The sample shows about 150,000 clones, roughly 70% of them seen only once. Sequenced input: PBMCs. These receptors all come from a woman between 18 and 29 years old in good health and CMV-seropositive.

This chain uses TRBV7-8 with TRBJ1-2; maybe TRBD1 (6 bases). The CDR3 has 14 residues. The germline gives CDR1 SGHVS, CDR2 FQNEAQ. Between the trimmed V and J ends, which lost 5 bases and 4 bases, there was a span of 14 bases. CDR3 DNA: TGTGCCAGCAGCGCTCGGACAGACTTCTATGGCTACACCTTC. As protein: CASSARTDFYGYTF. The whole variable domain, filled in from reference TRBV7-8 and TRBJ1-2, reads GAGVSQSPRYKVAKRGQDVALRCDPISGHVSLFWYQQALGQGPEFLTYFQNEAQLDKSGLPSDRFFAERPEGSVSTLKIQRTQQEDSAVYLCASSARTDFYGYTFGSGTRLTVV.

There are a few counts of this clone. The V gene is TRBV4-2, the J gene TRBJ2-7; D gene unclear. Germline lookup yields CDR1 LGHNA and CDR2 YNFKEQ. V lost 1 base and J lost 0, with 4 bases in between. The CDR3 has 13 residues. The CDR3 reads CASSQGLSYEQYF. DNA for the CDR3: TGTGCCAGCAGCCAAGGACTCTCCTACGAGCAGTACTTC.